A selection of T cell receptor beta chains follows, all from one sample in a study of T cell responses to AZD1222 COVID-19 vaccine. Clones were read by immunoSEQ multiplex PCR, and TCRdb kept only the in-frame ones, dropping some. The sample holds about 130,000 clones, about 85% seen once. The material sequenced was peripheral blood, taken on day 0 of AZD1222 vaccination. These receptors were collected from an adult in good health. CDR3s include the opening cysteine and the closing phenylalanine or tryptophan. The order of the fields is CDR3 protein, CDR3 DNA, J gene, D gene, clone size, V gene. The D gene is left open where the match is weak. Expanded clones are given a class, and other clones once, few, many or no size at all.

CASSLDFGTHSNQPQHF | TGTGCCAGCAGTTTAGACTTCGGGACACATAGCAATCAGCCCCAGCATTTT | TRBJ1-5 | - | - | TRBV28
CASSESGTGVHEQFF | TGTGCCAGCAGTGAATCGGGGACAGGGGTCCATGAGCAGTTCTTC | TRBJ2-1 | TRBD1 | - | TRBV6-1
CASSELGDNSYEQYF | TGTGCCAGCAGTGAATTGGGGGACAACTCCTACGAGCAGTACTTC | TRBJ2-7 | - | - | TRBV6-1
CASSIQGVWSNQPQHF | TGTGCCAGTAGTATACAAGGGGTGTGGAGCAATCAGCCCCAGCATTTT | TRBJ1-5 | - | - | TRBV19
CASSSLSGPRGGGYTF | TGTGCCAGCAGCTCACTGTCGGGGCCGAGAGGGGGTGGCTACACCTTC | TRBJ1-2 | - | - | TRBV7-9
CASSVRGLETQYF | TGTGCCAGCAGCGTGAGAGGGTTAGAGACCCAGTACTTC | TRBJ2-5 | - | - | TRBV7-8
CASSSQGGITEAFF | TGTGCCAGCAGCTCACAGGGTGGGATCACTGAAGCTTTCTTT | TRBJ1-1 | - | - | TRBV7-9
CASSPRTGFGNEKLFF | TGTGCCAGCAGCCCACGGACAGGGTTTGGGAATGAAAAACTGTTTTTT | TRBJ1-4 | TRBD1 | - | TRBV9
CASSPQALYGYTF | TGTGCCAGCTCCCCTCAGGCTCTATATGGCTACACCTTC | TRBJ1-2 | - | - | TRBV18
CASSAGGYGYTF | TGTGCCAGCAGTGCAGGGGGATATGGCTACACCTTC | TRBJ1-2 | TRBD1 | once | TRBV25-1
CASSTPGHRYGYTF | TGTGCCAGCAGCACCCCGGGACACCGCTATGGCTACACCTTC | TRBJ1-2 | - | - | TRBV6-2/TRBV6-3
CASGRQVWEGNQPQHF | TGTGCCAGTGGTAGACAGGTCTGGGAGGGCAATCAGCCCCAGCATTTT | TRBJ1-5 | - | - | TRBV19
CSEPQGHF | TGCAGCGAGCCACAGGGGCACTTC | TRBJ1-2 | TRBD1 | - | TRBV29-1
CASSPRTNTEAFF | TGTGCCAGCAGCCCACGGACCAACACTGAAGCTTTCTTT | TRBJ1-1 | - | once | TRBV12-3/TRBV12-4
CASSSRKGTPHF | TGTGCCAGCAGCTCCCGTAAGGGGACCCCGCACTTT | TRBJ1-6 | - | - | TRBV7-9
CASSQVGDRAYEQYF | TGCGCCAGCAGCCAAGTTGGGGACAGGGCCTACGAGCAGTACTTC | TRBJ2-7 | TRBD1 | - | TRBV4-3
CASSPAPGLGTDTQYF | TGTGCCAGCTCACCCGCCCCGGGACTAGGGACAGATACGCAGTATTTT | TRBJ2-3 | TRBD2 | - | TRBV18
CASSQGANEKLFF | TGTGCCAGTAGCCAGGGGGCGAATGAAAAACTGTTTTTT | TRBJ1-4 | TRBD1 | once | TRBV3-1/TRBV3-2
CASSLEGASGNEQFF | TGCGCCAGCAGCTTAGAGGGGGCGTCGGGCAATGAGCAGTTCTTC | TRBJ2-1 | TRBD1 | - | TRBV5-1
CASSLLVDYPPYGYTF | TGTGCCAGCAGTTTATTAGTTGACTATCCTCCCTATGGCTACACCTTC | TRBJ1-2 | - | - | TRBV28
CASSLGGLNVYEQYF | TGTGCCAGCAGCCTGGGCGGGTTGAACGTCTACGAGCAGTACTTC | TRBJ2-7 | - | - | TRBV5-6
CASSLAVRYYGYTF | TGTGCCAGCAGCTTAGCGGTCAGATACTATGGCTACACCTTC | TRBJ1-2 | - | - | TRBV7-9
CASSIKGDTEAFF | TGTGCCAGTAGTATCAAGGGCGACACTGAAGCTTTCTTT | TRBJ1-1 | - | - | TRBV19
CASSDISTETEAFF | TGTGCCAGCAGTGATATCTCCACTGAGACTGAAGCTTTCTTT | TRBJ1-1 | - | - | TRBV2
CASRPSGNTIYF | TGTGCCAGCAGACCCTCTGGAAACACCATATATTTT | TRBJ1-3 | - | - | TRBV2
CATSDSRYYGYTF | TGTGCCACCAGTGACTCAAGGTACTATGGCTACACCTTC | TRBJ1-2 | - | - | TRBV24-1
CASSLWQGPSGNTIYF | TGTGCCAGCAGCTTGTGGCAGGGACCATCTGGAAACACCATATATTTT | TRBJ1-3 | - | - | TRBV5-5
CASSQDATVSAYNEQFF | TGTGCCAGCAGCCAAGATGCGACAGTATCAGCCTACAATGAGCAGTTCTTC | TRBJ2-1 | - | - | TRBV14
CASRGGEAFF | TGTGCCAGCAGGGGGGGTGAGGCTTTCTTT | TRBJ1-1 | - | - | TRBV25-1
CASSLAGNYGYTF | TGTGCCAGCAGCTTAGCGGGGAACTATGGCTACACCTTC | TRBJ1-2 | - | - | TRBV7-8
CASTRTRQGHVQPQHF | TGTGCCAGTACCAGGACAAGACAGGGTCACGTTCAGCCCCAGCATTTT | TRBJ1-5 | TRBD1 | few | TRBV19
CASGRWGRTDTQYF | TGTGCCAGCGGTCGGTGGGGGCGGACAGATACGCAGTATTTT | TRBJ2-3 | - | - | TRBV3-1/TRBV3-2
CAWRIDRSGTEAFF | TGTGCCTGGCGGATCGACAGATCGGGCACTGAAGCTTTCTTT | TRBJ1-1 | - | - | TRBV30
CASSYRDRGSYEQYF | TGTGCCAGCAGCTACCGGGACAGGGGCTCCTACGAGCAGTACTTC | TRBJ2-7 | TRBD1 | - | TRBV9
CASSFGDRGNQPQHF | TGTGCCAGCAGCTTTGGGGACAGGGGTAATCAGCCCCAGCATTTT | TRBJ1-5 | TRBD1 | - | TRBV7-6
CASSPTTGINTEAFF | TGTGCCAGCAGCCCCACGACAGGGATTAACACTGAAGCTTTCTTT | TRBJ1-1 | TRBD1 | - | TRBV6-5
CASSFAGAGDEQFF | TGTGCCAGCAGTTTTGCGGGGGCCGGGGATGAGCAGTTCTTC | TRBJ2-1 | - | - | TRBV6-5
CASSQGQGGYTF | TGTGCCAGCAGCCAGGGTCAGGGCGGCTACACCTTC | TRBJ1-2 | - | - | TRBV3-1/TRBV3-2
CASSPLQGANMEYF | TGTGCCAGCTCACCACTCCAGGGGGCGAATATGGAGTACTTC | TRBJ2-7 | TRBD1 | - | TRBV18
CASSLDRGSSQHF | TGTGCCAGCAGCTTAGACAGGGGATCTTCCCAGCATTTT | TRBJ1-5 | TRBD1 | - | TRBV7-9
CASSRGPSSNQPQHF | TGTGCCAGCAGTCGAGGACCTAGCAGCAATCAGCCCCAGCATTTT | TRBJ1-5 | - | - | TRBV6-2/TRBV6-3